A single sample is the source of the 10 T cell receptor beta chains below, sequenced in a study of neoadjuvant anti-PD-1 for oral cavity cancer. The time point was: after neoadjuvant nivolumab, at surgical resection. Profiling relied on immunoSEQ multiplex PCR, and the TCRdb table lists in-frame clones only, not all of them. The sample comprises about 14,000 clones, about three quarters of which are singletons, and 2.8% rests with the top ten. Sample: PBMCs, taken after nivolumab (anti-PD-1) treatment. The receptors here all came from a person aged 40 to 85 with oral cavity squamous cell carcinoma.

The rearrangement joins TRBV10-3 to TRBJ1-3; 10 bases are shared with TRBD1. The germline V gene encodes CDR1 ENHRY and CDR2 SYGVKD. The V segment lost 4 bases and the J segment 2 bases; nucleotides outside the gene matches: 2. This CDR3 region has 15 residues. CDR3 loop: CAISGGQGTGNTIYF. The CDR3 nucleotides read TGTGCCATCAGTGGGGGACAGGGGACTGGAAACACCATATATTTT.

The J gene is TRBJ1-5, the V gene TRBV7-9; perhaps TRBD1 as D (5 bases). V lost 5 bases and J 0 bases, leaving 14 bases between the germline ends. The CDR3 is 16 residues long. Germline values: CDR1 SEHNR, CDR2 FQNEAQ (reference sequence). The CDR3 sequence is CASSLGTVNSNQPQHF. DNA of the CDR3: TGTGCCAGCAGCCTTGGGACGGTGAATAGCAATCAGCCCCAGCATTTT.

The chain employs TRBV6-1 and TRBJ1-2; 8 positions match TRBD1. The CDR3 is 13 residues long. Germline CDR1 is MNHNS and CDR2 is SASEGT. Trimming cost V 3 bases and J 4 bases; bases outside gene matches: 1. CDR3 coding DNA: TGTGCCAGCAGTGACGACAGGGGCTATGGCTACACCTTC. This translates into CASSDDRGYGYTF.

This chain joins TRBV9 and TRBJ2-7; D may be TRBD2 (6 bases). The germline CDR1 and CDR2 sequences are SGDLS and YYNGEE. Trimming shortened V by 0 bases and J by 5 bases, and 18 bases separated the two germline ends. This CDR3 has 16 amino acids. The CDR3 loop is CASSVVGVAGFDEQYF. The CDR3 DNA is TGTGCCAGCAGCGTAGTAGGCGTTGCGGGATTCGACGAGCAGTACTTC.

V and J are TRBV6-4 and TRBJ2-3; D is perhaps TRBD1 (5 bases). This CDR3 has 15 amino acids. The germline V gene has CDR1 MRHNA and CDR2 SNTAGT. V was clipped by 8 bases and J by 1 base, with 16 bases between them. The CDR3 DNA sequence: TGTGCCAGCCTCCGCTTCAGGGTGGGCACAGATACGCAGTATTTT. This codes for CASLRFRVGTDTQYF.

This clone showed up just once. The chain carries TRBV19 and TRBJ2-2; 11 bases match TRBD2. There are 15 residues in the CDR3. Trimming at V came to 6 bases and at J to 5 bases, leaving 5 bases not matched to a gene. CDR1 and CDR2 from the germline V gene are LNHDA and SQIVND (reference sequence). CDR3: CASSPTSGVTGELFF. In nucleotides, the CDR3 is TGTGCCAGTAGCCCGACTAGCGGGGTAACCGGGGAGCTGTTTTTT.

The chain joins TRBV7-8 to TRBJ2-7, with TRBD1 matching 8 bases. Germline V gene lookup returns CDR1 SGHVS and CDR2 FQNEAQ. V was pared by 5 bases and J by 6 bases, with 9 bases of the junction left unmatched. The CDR3 runs to 14 residues. The CDR3 loop is CASSLSSGGAEQYF. CDR3 DNA sequence: TGTGCCAGCAGCCTGTCCTCAGGGGGCGCCGAGCAGTACTTC.

This rearrangement joins TRBV28 to TRBJ2-1; 8 bases map to TRBD1. This CDR3 spans 15 amino acids. Germline CDR1 MDHEN, CDR2 SYDVKM. J gave up 4 bases and V 4 bases, and 6 bases lay outside the gene matches. The CDR3 DNA reads as TGTGCCAGCAGTTGGACAGGGAGGTCTTACAATGAGCAGTTCTTC. Translating gives CASSWTGRSYNEQFF.

The chain is built from TRBV6-5 and TRBJ2-1; D is ambiguous. Germline V lookup: CDR1 MNHEY, CDR2 SVGAGI. With 2 bases removed from V and 6 bases from J, the gap between germline ends came to 5 bases. This CDR3 has 12 residues. In DNA, the CDR3 is TGTGCCAGCAGTTACAGGGCCAATGAGCAGTTCTTC. Amino acid sequence: CASSYRANEQFF.

This clone has only one observation. This chain connects TRBV13 to TRBJ2-7; the match to TRBD2 covers 7 bases. The CDR3 spans 13 residues. The trim removed 6 bases at V and 0 bases at J, leaving 2 bases unmatched. Looked up from germline, CDR1 is PRHDT and CDR2 is FYEKMQ (reference sequence). CDR3 amino acids: CASRGGSSYEQYF. The CDR3 DNA reads as TGTGCCAGCAGGGGGGGGAGCTCCTACGAGCAGTACTTC.